Given below is one T cell receptor beta chain in context. Antigen unknown. This entry belongs to a study of blood T cells in healthy people across ages. Using a J-beta primer mix together with a sample-barcoded 5' primer, a second PCR was run for 7 to 11 cycles. Every molecule of cDNA carried a tag from a template-switch adaptor with 12 random nucleotides. In TCRdb, the 5' RACE reads were re-called with MiXCR into one record per CDR3 protein. The data contain 650,000 to 800,000 distinct CDR3 sequences, approximately 48% of them singletons. V shed 7 bases and J shed 4 bases, with 6 bases lying between them. The CDR3 is 10 amino acids. The germline gives CDR1 SQVTM, CDR2 ANQGSEA. Study-level results: A greater number of naive CD4+ cells and higher diversity distinguished long-lived donors from aged donors. Older individuals had lower TCR beta diversity per million T cells (the decline was roughly linear). The CMV status of each donor remained undetermined, and this could have confounded shifts in expanded clonotypes.

The source is a man aged 55 to 70 in good health. The sequenced sample consisted of blood. The rearrangement uses TRBV29-1 and TRBJ2-3, with D perhaps TRBD1 (5 bases). This CDR3 reads CSGGADTQYF. In nucleotides, the CDR3 is TGCAGCGGGGGCGCAGATACGCAGTATTTT.